The 9 T cell receptor beta chains in this list originate from one sample, sequenced in a study of blood T cell repertoires in COVID-19. Clones were sequenced by immunoSEQ multiplex PCR, and TCRdb holds only the in-frame ones, with some missing. The top ten hold roughly an eighth of the sample, which has roughly 290,000 clones, around 89% seen once. The sequenced sample was peripheral blood. These receptors originate from a woman aged 60-70 years with acute or convalescent COVID-19.

The CDR3 here is CASSWMGPPGTEAFF. In DNA, the CDR3 is TGTGCCAGCAGCTGGATGGGTCCTCCGGGTACTGAAGCTTTCTTT. The chain is built from TRBV5-5 and TRBJ1-1; D is uncertain. Germline V gene sequence: CDR1 SGHKS, CDR2 YYEKEE (reference sequence). The V gene lost 3 bases and the J gene lost 5 bases, with 17 bases spanning the gap. This CDR3 contains 15 residues.

The chain is built from TRBV7-2 and TRBJ2-1; D ambiguous. This CDR3 comprises 13 residues. The V end lost 1 base, the J end lost 6 bases, and 7 bases lay between the germline ends. Germline V gene sequence: CDR1 SGHTA, CDR2 FQGNSA. Written as DNA, the CDR3 is TGTGCCAGCAGCTTAGGGGCGAGCAATGAGCAGTTCTTC. Protein sequence: CASSLGASNEQFF.

The CDR3 here is CASSLLRTGPSNSPLHF. The CDR3 DNA is TGTGCCAGCAGCTTACTTAGGACAGGGCCCTCAAATTCACCCCTCCACTTT. The chain has TRBV5-6 and TRBJ1-6, with TRBD1 matching over 8 bases. The junction had 11 bases not matched to a gene; V was cut back by 2 bases and J by 7 bases. This CDR3 has 17 residues. Germline V lookup: CDR1 SGHDT, CDR2 YYEEEE.

The J gene is TRBJ2-7, the V gene TRBV27; 14 bases fit TRBD2. The germline CDR1 and CDR2 sequences are MNHEY and SMNVEV (reference sequence). The CDR3 covers 15 residues. V lost 5 bases and J lost 6; bases outside the gene matches: 6. The CDR3 region has the DNA TGTGCCAGCAGTGACGGGACTAGCGGGAGACTCGAGCAGTACTTC. Translated, it gives CASSDGTSGRLEQYF.

The V and J genes are TRBV3-1 (or the pseudogene TRBV3-2) and TRBJ1-5; 7 bases are a match to TRBD1. V lost 1 base, J lost 2 bases, and 2 bases stayed unmatched. Germline values: CDR1 LGHDT, CDR2 YNNKEL (reference sequence). This CDR3 region has 15 residues. CDR3 coding DNA: TGTGCCAGCAGCCAAGCAGGGGGAGGCAATCAGCCCCAGCATTTT. It yields the protein CASSQAGGGNQPQHF.

The chain has TRBV11-3 and TRBJ2-5, with D perhaps matching TRBD2 (6 bases). The CDR3 contains 15 residues. The V end lost 2 bases, the J end lost 4 bases, and 14 bases lay between the germline ends. The germline CDR1 and CDR2 sequences are SGHNT and YENEEA. Here the CDR3 reads CASSLRSSDGETQYF. The CDR3, as DNA: TGTGCCAGCAGCTTAAGGTCTAGCGATGGAGAGACCCAGTACTTC.

This sequence joins TRBV28 and TRBJ1-4; TRBD1 matches at 7 bases. The CDR3 sequence is 14 residues long. Per the germline V gene, CDR1 is MDHEN and CDR2 is SYDVKM. V shed 6 bases, J shed 3 bases, and the junction held 4 bases outside the gene matches. The CDR3 nucleotides are TGTGCCAGCAGAGCCGGGACAGCTAATGAAAAACTGTTTTTT. Amino acid sequence: CASRAGTANEKLFF. Combining the CDR3 with reference TRBV28 and TRBJ1-4 gives the whole variable domain DVKVTQSSRYLVKRTGEKVFLECVQDMDHENMFWYRQDPGLGLRLIYFSYDVKMKEKGDIPEGYSVSREKKERFSLILESASTNQTSMYLCASRAGTANEKLFFGSGTQLSVL.

The chain uses TRBV12-3 or TRBV12-4 and TRBJ2-1; a possible D gene is TRBD2 (6 bases). This CDR3 is built from 11 residues. Trimming shortened V by 7 bases and J by 9 bases, and 10 bases separated the two germline ends. CDR3 in amino acids: CASTGGGEQFF. The DNA of the CDR3 is TGTGCCAGCACCGGGGGTGGTGAGCAGTTCTTC.

The V gene is TRBV7-9, the J gene TRBJ1-5; D is undetermined. The CDR3 covers 13 residues. Trimming took off 3 bases at V and 5 bases at J, with 8 bases between the two ends. CDR1 and CDR2 from the germline V gene are SEHNR and FQNEAQ (reference sequence). In DNA, the CDR3 is TGTGCCAGCAGCTTCGGCGGCGATCAGCCCCAGCATTTT. As protein: CASSFGGDQPQHF.